This T cell receptor (beta chain) was sequenced during a study of a mutant IDH1 vaccine in newly diagnosed glioma. Study in general: Treated patients comprised 62.5% males and about 40% females, mean age roughly 44 years.

Time point specified: week 47, end of study. Vaccinated patients received 300 ug of mutant IDH1 20-mer peptide per dose, with topical imiquimod. The patients were given eight vaccinations, one each in weeks 1, 3, 5, 7, 11, 15, 19 and 23. This clone was seen only a few times. The antigen remains unidentified. The method was immunoSEQ multiplex PCR; TCRdb's version includes in-frame clones alone and lacks a portion of them. The sample carries approximately 50,000 clones, 76% recorded once. The germline CDR1 and CDR2 sequences are LNHNV and YYDKDF (reference sequence). The CDR3 extends over 12 amino acids. The V and J ends lost 8 bases and 4 bases respectively, with 9 bases between them.

The TCR originated in a woman aged 40 to 50 with glioma. Some clones in this sample may be carry-over from other donors' samples. Sample: PBMCs, taken from a glioma patient whose treatment included an IDH1 peptide vaccine. J is TRBJ1-5 and V is TRBV15; TRBD1 is a possible D gene (5 bases). Here the CDR3 reads CATQEGNQPQHF. CDR3 sequence (DNA): TGTGCCACCCAAGAGGGGAATCAGCCCCAGCATTTT.